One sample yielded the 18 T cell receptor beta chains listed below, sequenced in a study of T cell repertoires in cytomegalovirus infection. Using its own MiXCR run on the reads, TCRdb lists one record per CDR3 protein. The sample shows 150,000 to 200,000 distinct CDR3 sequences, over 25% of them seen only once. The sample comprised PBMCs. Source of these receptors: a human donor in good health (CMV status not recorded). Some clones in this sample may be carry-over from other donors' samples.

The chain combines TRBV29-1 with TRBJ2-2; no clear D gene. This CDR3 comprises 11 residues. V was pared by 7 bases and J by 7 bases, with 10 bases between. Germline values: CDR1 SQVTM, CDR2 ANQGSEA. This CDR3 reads CSATEIGELFF. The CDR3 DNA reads TGCAGCGCAACCGAGATCGGGGAGCTGTTTTTT.

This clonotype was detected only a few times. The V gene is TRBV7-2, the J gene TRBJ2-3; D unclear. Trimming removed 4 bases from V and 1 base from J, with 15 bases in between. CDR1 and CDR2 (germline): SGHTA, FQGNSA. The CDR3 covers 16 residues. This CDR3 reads CASSSYGPGGTDTQYF. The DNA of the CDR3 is TGTGCCAGCAGCTCCTATGGGCCGGGTGGCACAGATACGCAGTATTTT.

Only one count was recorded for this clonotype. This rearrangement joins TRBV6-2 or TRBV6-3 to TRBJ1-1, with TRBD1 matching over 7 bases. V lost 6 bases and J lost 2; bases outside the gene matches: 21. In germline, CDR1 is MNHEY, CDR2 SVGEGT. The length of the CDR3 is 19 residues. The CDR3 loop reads CASRTEDRWGMVINTEAFF. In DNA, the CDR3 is TGTGCCAGCAGGACGGAGGACAGGTGGGGGATGGTCATAAACACTGAAGCTTTCTTT.

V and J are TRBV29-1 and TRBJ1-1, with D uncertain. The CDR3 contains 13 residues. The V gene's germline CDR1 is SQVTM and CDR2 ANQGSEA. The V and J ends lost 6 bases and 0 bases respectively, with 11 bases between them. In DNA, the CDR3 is TGCAGCGTCGACGGTAGACTGAACACTGAAGCTTTCTTT. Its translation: CSVDGRLNTEAFF. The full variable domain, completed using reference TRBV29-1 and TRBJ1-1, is SAVISQKPSRDICQRGTSLTIQCQVDSQVTMMFWYRQQPGQSLTLIATANQGSEATYESGFVIDKFPISRPNLTFSTLTVSNMSPEDSSIYLCSVDGRLNTEAFFGQGTRLTVV.

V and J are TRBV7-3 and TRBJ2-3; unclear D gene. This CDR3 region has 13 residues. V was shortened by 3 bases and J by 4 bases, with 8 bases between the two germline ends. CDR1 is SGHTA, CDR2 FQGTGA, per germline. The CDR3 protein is CASSLRSPDTQYF. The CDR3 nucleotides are TGTGCCAGCAGCTTGAGGAGCCCAGATACGCAGTATTTT.

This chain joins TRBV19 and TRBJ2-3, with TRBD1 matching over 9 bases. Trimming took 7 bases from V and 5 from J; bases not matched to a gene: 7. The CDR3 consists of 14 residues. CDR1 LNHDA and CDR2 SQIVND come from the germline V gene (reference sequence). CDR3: CASKGTGSGDTQYF. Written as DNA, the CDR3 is TGTGCCAGTAAAGGGACAGGGAGTGGAGATACGCAGTATTTT.

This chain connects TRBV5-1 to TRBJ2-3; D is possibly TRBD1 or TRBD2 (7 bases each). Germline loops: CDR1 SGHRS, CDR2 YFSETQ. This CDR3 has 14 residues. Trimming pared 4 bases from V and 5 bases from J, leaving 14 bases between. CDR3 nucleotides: TGCGCCAGCAGCCCAGGGGGGGCTGGAGATACGCAGTATTTT. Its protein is CASSPGGAGDTQYF. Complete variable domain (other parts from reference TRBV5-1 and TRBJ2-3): KAGVTQTPRYLIKTRGQQVTLSCSPISGHRSVSWYQQTPGQGLQFLFEYFSETQRNKGNFPGRFSGRQFSNSRSEMNVSTLELGDSALYLCASSPGGAGDTQYFGPGTRLTVL.

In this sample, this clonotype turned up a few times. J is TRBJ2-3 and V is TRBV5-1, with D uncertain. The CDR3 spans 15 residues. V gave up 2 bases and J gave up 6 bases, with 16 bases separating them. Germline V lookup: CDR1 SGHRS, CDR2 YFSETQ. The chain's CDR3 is CASSLGDLALDTQYF. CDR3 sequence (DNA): TGCGCCAGCAGCTTAGGAGACCTGGCTCTGGATACGCAGTATTTT.

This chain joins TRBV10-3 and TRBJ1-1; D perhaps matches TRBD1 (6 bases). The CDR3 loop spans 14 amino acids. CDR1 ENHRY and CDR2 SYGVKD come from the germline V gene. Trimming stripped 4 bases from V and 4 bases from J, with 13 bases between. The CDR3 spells CAISVGGGGTEAFF. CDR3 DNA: TGTGCCATCAGTGTAGGGGGTGGGGGCACTGAAGCTTTCTTT.

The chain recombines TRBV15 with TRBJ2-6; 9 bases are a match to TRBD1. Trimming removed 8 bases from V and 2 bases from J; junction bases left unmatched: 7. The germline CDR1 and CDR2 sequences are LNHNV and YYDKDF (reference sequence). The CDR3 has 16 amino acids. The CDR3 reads CATGVRQGAGANVLTF. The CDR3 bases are TGTGCCACCGGCGTAAGACAGGGGGCTGGGGCCAACGTCCTGACTTTC. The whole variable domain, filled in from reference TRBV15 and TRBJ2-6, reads DAMVIQNPRYQVTQFGKPVTLSCSQTLNHNVMYWYQQKSSQAPKLLFHYYDKDFNNEADTPDNFQSRRPNTSFCFLDIRSPGLGDTAMYLCATGVRQGAGANVLTFGAGSRLTVL.

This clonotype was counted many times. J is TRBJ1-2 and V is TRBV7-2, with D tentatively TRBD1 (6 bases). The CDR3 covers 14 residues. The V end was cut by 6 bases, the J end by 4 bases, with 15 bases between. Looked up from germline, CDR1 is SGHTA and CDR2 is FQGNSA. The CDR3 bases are TGTGCCAGCAGTCACGCCAGGGGAATCTATGGCTACACCTTC. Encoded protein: CASSHARGIYGYTF.

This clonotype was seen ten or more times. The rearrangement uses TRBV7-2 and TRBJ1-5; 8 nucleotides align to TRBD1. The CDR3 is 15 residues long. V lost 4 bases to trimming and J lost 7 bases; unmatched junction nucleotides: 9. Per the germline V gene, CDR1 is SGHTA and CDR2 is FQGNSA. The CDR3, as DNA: TGTGCCAGCAGCTCCCTTGGACAGGGAGACCAGCCCCAGCATTTT. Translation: CASSSLGQGDQPQHF.

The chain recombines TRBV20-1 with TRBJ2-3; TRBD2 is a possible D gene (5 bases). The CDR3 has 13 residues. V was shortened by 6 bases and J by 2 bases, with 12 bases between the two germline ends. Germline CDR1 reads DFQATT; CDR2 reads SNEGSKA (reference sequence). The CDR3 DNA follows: TGCAGTGCGCACGTGGACTTCACAGATACGCAGTATTTT. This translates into CSAHVDFTDTQYF.

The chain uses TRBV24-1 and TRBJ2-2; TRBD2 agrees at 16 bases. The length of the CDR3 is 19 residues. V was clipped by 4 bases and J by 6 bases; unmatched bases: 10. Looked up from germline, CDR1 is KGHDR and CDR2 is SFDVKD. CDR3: CATSDAGTSGGARSGELFF. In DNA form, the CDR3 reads TGTGCCACCAGTGACGCCGGGACTAGCGGGGGGGCCCGTTCCGGGGAGCTGTTTTTT.

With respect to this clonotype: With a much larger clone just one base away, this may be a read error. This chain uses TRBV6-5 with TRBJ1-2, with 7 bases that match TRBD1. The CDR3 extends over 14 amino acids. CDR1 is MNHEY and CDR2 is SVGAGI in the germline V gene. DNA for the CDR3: TGTGCCATCAGTGAATTGAGAGGACAGGATGGCTACACCTTC. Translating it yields CAISELRGQDGYTF.

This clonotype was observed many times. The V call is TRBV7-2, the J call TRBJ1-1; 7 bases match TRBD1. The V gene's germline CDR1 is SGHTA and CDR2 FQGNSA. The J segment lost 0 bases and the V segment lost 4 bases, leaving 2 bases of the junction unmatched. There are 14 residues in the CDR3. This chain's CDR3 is CASSSGTVNTEAFF. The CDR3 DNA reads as TGTGCCAGCAGCTCCGGGACAGTGAACACTGAAGCTTTCTTT.

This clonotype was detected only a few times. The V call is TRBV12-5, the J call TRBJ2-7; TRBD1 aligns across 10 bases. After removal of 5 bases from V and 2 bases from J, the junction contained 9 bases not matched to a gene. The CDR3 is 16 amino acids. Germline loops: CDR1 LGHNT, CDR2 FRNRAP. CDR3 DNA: TGTGCTAGTGGTCCCCCCACCGGACAGGGGGCCTACGAGCAGTACTTC. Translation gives CASGPPTGQGAYEQYF.

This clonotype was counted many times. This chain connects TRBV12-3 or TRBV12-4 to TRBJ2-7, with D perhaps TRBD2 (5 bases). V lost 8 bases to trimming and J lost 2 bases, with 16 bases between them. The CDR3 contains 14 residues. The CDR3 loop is CASGESGRTYEQYF. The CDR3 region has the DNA TGTGCCAGCGGAGAGAGCGGTAGAACCTACGAGCAGTACTTC.